The entry that follows covers one T cell receptor (beta chain) sequence. CDR3 size: 12 residues. V shed 0 bases and J shed 6 bases, with 7 bases lying between them. CDR1 is SGHNT, CDR2 YYREEE, per germline (reference sequence). The method was immunoSEQ multiplex PCR; TCRdb's version includes in-frame clones alone and lacks a portion of them. The sample shows 39,000 or so clones, 75% to 85% of them seen only once. This sample is part of a study of T cells in localized non-small cell lung cancer. The receptor's source is a man aged 40 to 70 with stage II lung adenocarcinoma. The rearrangement links TRBV5-4 to TRBJ2-7, with D possibly matching TRBD2 (5 bases). Sample: PBMCs, taken before any cancer treatment. The CDR3 nucleotides are TGTGCCAGCAGCTTGGTAGGGAGCGAGCAGTACTTC. Translation gives CASSLVGSEQYF. The complete variable domain, with remaining parts taken from reference TRBV5-4 and TRBJ2-7, reads ETGVTQSPTHLIKTRGQQVTLRCSSQSGHNTVSWYQQALGQGPQFIFQYYREEENGRGNFPPRFSGLQFPNYSSELNVNALELDDSALYLCASSLVGSEQYFGPGTRLTVT.